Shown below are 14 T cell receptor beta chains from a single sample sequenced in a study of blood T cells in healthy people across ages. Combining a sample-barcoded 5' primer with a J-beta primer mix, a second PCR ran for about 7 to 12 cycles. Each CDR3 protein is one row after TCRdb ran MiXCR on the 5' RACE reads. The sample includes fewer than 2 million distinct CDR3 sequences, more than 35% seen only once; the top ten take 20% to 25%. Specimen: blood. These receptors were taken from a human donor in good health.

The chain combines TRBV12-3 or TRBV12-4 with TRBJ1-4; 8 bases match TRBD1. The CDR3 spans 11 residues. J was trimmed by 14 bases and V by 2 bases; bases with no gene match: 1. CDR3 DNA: TGTGCCAGCAGTTTAAACAGGGGGCTGTTTTTT. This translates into CASSLNRGLFF.

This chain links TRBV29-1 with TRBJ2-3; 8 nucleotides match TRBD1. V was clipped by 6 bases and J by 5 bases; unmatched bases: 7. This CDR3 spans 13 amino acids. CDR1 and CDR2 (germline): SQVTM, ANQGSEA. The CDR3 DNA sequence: TGCAGCGTGCTTGACAGGGGTGGAGATACGCAGTATTTT. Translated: CSVLDRGGDTQYF.

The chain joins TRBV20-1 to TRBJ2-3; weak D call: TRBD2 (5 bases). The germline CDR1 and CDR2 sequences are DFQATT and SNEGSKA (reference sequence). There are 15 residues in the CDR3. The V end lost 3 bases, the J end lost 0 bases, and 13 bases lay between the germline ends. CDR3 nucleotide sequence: TGCAGTGCTAGCATTGCCGGGGTCAGCACAGATACGCAGTATTTT. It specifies CSASIAGVSTDTQYF.

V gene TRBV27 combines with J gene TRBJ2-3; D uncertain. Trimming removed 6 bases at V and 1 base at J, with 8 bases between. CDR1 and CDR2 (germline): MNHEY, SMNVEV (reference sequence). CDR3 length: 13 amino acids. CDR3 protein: CASRRTGTDTQYF. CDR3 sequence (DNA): TGTGCCAGCAGGAGGACCGGCACAGATACGCAGTATTTT.

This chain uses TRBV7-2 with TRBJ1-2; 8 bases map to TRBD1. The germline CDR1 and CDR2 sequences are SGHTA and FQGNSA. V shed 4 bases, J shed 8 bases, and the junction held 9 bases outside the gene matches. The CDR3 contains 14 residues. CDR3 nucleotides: TGTGCCAGCAGCTCTGCCTGGACAGGGAGAGGCTACACCTTC. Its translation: CASSSAWTGRGYTF.

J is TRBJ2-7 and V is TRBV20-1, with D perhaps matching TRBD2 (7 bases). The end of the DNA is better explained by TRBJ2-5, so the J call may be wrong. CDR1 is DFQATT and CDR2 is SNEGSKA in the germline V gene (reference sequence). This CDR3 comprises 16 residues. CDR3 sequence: CSARERGGPLRETQYF. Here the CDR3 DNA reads TGCAGTGCTAGAGAGAGGGGGGGCCCTTTGAGGGAGACCCAGTACTTC.

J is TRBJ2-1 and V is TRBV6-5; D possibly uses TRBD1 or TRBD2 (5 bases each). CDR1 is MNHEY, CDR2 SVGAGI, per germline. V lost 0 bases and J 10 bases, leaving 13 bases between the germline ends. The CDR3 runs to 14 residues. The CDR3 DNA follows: TGTGCCAGCAGTTACTCGCCAGGGAGCTACGAGCAGTTCTTC. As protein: CASSYSPGSYEQFF.

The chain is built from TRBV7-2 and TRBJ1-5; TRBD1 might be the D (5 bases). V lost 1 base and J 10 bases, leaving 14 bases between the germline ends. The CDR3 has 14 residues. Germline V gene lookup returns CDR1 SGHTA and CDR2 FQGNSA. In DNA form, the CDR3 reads TGTGCCAGCAGCTTAGTGACAGATTTTGCACCCCAGCATTTT. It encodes CASSLVTDFAPQHF.

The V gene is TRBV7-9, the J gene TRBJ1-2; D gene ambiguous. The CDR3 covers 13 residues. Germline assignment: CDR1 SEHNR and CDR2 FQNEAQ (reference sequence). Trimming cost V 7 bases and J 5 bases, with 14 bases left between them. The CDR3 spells CASTSRESYGYTF. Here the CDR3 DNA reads TGTGCCAGCACGAGCAGAGAAAGTTATGGCTACACCTTC. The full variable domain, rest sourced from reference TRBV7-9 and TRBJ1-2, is DTGVSQNPRHKITKRGQNVTFRCDPISEHNRLYWYRQTLGQGPEFLTYFQNEAQLEKSRLLSDRFSAERPKGSFSTLEIQRTEQGDSAMYLCASTSRESYGYTFGSGTRLTVV.

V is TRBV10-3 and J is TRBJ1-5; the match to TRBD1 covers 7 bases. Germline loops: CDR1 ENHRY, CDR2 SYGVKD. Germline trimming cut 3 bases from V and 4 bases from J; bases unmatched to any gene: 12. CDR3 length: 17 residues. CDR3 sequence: CAISERQGSRGNQPQHF. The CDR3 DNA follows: TGTGCCATCAGTGAACGACAGGGAAGTAGGGGTAATCAGCCCCAGCATTTT.

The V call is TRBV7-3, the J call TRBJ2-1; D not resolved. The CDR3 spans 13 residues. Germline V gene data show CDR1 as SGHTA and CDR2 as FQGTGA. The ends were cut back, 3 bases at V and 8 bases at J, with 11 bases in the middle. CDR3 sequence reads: CASSFTTAHEQFF. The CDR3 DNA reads TGTGCCAGCAGCTTTACTACAGCCCATGAGCAGTTCTTC.

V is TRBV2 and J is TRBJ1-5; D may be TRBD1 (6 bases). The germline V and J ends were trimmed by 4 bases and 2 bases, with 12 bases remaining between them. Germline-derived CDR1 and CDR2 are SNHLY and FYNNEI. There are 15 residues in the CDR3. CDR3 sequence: CASSAEGGGNQPQHF. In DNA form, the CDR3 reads TGTGCCAGCAGTGCCGAAGGGGGAGGCAATCAGCCCCAGCATTTT.

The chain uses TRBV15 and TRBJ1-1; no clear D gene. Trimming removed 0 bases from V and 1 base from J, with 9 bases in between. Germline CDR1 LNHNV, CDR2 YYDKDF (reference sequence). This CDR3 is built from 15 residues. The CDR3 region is CATSRDRLTNTEAFF. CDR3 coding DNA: TGTGCCACCAGCAGAGACAGATTAACGAACACTGAAGCTTTCTTT.

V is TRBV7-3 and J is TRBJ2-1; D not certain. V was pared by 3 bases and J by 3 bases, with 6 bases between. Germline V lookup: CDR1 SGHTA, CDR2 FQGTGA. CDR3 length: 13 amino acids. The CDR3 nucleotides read TGTGCCAGCAGCTTTGTACACTACAATGAGCAGTTCTTC. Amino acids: CASSFVHYNEQFF.